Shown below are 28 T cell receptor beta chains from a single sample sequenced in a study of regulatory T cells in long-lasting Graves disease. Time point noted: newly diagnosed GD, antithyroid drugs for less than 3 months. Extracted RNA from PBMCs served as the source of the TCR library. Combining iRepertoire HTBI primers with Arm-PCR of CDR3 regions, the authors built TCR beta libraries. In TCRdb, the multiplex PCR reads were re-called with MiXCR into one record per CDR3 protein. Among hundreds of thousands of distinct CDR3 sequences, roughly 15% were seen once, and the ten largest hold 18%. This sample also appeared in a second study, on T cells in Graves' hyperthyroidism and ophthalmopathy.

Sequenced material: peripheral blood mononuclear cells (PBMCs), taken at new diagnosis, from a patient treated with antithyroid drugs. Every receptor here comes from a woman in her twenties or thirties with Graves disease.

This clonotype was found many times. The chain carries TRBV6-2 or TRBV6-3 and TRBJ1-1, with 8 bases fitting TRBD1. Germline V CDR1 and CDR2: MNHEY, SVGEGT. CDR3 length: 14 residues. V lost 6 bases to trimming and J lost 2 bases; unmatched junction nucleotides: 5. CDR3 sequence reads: CASRNRGTNTEAFF. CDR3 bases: TGTGCCAGCAGAAACAGGGGGACCAACACTGAAGCTTTCTTT.

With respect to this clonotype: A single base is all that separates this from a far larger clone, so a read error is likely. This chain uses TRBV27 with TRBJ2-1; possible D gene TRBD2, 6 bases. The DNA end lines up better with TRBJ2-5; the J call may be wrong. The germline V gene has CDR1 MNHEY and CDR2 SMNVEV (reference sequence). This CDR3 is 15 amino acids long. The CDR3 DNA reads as TGTGCCAGCAGTTTATCGCGGGGCAGCTCCCGTCCCCAGTACTTC. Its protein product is CASSLSRGSSRPQYF.

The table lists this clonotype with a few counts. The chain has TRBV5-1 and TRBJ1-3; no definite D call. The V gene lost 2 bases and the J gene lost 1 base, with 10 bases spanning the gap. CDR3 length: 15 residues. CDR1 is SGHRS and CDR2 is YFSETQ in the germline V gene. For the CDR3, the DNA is TGCGCCAGCAGCTTTTCCACAGCTTCTGGAAACACCATATATTTT. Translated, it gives CASSFSTASGNTIYF.

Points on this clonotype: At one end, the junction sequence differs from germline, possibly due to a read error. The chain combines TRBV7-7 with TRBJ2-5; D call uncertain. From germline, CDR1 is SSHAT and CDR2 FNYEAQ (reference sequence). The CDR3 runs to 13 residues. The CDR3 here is CASSLDLAETQYF. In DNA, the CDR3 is TGTGCTAGCAGCTTAGATTTGGCAGAGACCCAGTACTTC.

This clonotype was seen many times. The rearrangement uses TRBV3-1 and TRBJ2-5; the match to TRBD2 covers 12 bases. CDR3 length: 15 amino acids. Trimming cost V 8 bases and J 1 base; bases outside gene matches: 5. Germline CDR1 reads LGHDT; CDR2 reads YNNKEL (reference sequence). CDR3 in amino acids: CASVPLAGGQETQYF. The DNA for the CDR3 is TGTGCCAGCGTACCACTAGCGGGAGGCCAAGAGACCCAGTACTTC.

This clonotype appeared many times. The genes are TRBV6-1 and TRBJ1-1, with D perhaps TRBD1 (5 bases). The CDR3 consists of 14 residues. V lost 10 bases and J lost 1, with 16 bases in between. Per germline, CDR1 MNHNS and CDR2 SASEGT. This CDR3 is CAIRDGKKNTEAFF. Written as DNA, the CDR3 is TGTGCCATCCGGGACGGTAAAAAGAACACTGAAGCTTTCTTT.

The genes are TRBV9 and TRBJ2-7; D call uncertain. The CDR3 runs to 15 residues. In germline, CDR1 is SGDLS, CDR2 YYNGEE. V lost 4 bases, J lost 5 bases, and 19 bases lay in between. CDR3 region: CASSPSQAYPNEQYF. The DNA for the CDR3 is TGTGCCAGCAGCCCCAGCCAGGCGTATCCTAACGAGCAGTACTTC.

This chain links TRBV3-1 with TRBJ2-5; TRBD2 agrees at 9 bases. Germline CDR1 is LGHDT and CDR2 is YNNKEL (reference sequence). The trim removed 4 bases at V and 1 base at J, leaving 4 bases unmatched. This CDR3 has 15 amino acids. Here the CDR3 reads CASSRVTSGQETQYF. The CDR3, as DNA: TGTGCCAGCAGCCGAGTGACTAGCGGCCAAGAGACCCAGTACTTC.

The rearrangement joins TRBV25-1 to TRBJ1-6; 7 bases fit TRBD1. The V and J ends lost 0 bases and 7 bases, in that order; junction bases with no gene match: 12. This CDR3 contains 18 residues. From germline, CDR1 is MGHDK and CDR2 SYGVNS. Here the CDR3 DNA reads TGTGCCAGCAGTGAATACACAAAAGGGGGCGCGGAGAATTCACCCCTCCACTTT. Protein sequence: CASSEYTKGGAENSPLHF.

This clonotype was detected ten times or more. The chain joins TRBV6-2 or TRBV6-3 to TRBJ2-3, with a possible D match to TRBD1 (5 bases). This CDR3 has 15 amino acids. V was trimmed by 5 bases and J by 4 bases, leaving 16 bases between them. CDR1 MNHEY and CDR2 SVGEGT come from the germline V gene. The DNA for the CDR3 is TGTGCCAGCAGTCGGACATTCGATAAAGCAGATACGCAGTATTTT. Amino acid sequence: CASSRTFDKADTQYF.

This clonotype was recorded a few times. Written as DNA, the CDR3 is TGTGCCAGTAGTATATCAGTACAGGCCCTCGAGCAGTTCTTC. Translating gives CASSISVQALEQFF. J is TRBJ2-1 and V is TRBV19; D possibly corresponds to TRBD1 (5 bases). Germline loops: CDR1 LNHDA, CDR2 SQIVND (reference sequence). CDR3 length: 14 residues. V gave up 2 bases and J gave up 10 bases, with 15 bases separating them.

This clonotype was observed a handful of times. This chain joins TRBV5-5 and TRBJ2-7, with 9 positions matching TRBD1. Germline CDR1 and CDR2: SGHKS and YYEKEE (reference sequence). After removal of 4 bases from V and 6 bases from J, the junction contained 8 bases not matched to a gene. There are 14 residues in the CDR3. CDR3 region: CASSLWTGAREQYF. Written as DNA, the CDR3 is TGTGCCAGCAGCCTGTGGACAGGGGCGCGCGAGCAGTACTTC.

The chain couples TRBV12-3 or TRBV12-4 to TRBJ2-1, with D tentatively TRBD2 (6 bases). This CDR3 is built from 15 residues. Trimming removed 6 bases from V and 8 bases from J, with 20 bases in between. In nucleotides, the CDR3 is TGTGCCAGCAGGATTCCGGGACTGGGGGTCCATGAGCAGTTCTTC. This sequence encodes CASRIPGLGVHEQFF.

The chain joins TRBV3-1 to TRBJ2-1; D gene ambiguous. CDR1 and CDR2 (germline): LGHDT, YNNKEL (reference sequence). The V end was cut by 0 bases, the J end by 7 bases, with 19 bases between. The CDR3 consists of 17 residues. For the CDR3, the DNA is TGTGCCAGCAGCCAAGATTATGCGGTCCGGTCCTTGAATGAGCAGTTCTTC. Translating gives CASSQDYAVRSLNEQFF.

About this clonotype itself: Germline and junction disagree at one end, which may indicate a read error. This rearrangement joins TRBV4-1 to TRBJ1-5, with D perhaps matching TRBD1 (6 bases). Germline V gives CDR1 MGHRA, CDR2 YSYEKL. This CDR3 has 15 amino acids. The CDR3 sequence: CASSHDGGGRQPQHF. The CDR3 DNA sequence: TGTGCCAGCAGCCACGACGGCGGGGGGCGTCAGCCCCAGCATTTT.

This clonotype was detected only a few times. CDR3 protein: CASSIAPGLAYNEQFF. CDR3 coding DNA: TGTGCCAGTAGTATAGCCCCGGGACTAGCCTACAATGAGCAGTTCTTC. The chain is built from TRBV19 and TRBJ2-1, with 8 bases aligning to TRBD2. CDR1 is LNHDA, CDR2 SQIVND, per germline (reference sequence). J gave up 2 bases and V 1 base, and 4 bases lay outside the gene matches. The CDR3 length is 16 residues.

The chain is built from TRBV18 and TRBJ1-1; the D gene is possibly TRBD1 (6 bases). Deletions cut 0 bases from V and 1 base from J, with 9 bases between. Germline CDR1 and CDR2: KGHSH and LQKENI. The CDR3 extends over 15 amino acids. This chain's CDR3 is CASSPPTGGNTEAFF. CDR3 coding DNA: TGTGCCAGCTCACCACCGACAGGCGGGAACACTGAAGCTTTCTTT.

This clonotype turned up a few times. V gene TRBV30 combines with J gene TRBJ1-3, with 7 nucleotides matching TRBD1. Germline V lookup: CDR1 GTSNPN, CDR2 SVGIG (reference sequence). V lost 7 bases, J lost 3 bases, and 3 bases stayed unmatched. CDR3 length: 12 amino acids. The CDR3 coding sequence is TGTGCCTTGAACAGGGGTGGAAACACCATATATTTT. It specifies CALNRGGNTIYF.

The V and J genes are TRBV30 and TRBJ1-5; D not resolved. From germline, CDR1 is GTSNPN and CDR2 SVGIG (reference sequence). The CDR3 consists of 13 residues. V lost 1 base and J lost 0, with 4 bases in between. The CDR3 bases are TGTGCCTGGAGTGGGGATAGCAATCAGCCCCAGCATTTT. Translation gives CAWSGDSNQPQHF. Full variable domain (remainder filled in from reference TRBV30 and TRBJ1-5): SQTIHQWPATLVQPVGSPLSLECTVEGTSNPNLYWYRQAAGRGLQLLFYSVGIGQISSEVPQNLSASRPQDRQFILSSKKLLLSDSGFYLCAWSGDSNQPQHFGDGTRLSIL.

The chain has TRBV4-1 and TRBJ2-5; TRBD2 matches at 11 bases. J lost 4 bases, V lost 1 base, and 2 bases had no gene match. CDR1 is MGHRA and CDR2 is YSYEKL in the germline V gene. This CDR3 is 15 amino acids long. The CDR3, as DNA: TGCGCCAGCAGCCAAGTTGGACTAGCGGGAGAGACCCAGTACTTC. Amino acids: CASSQVGLAGETQYF.

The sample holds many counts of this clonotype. The CDR3 region has the DNA TGTGCCATCAGCCGACAGGGAGGCAATCAGCCCCAGCATTTT. Amino acids: CAISRQGGNQPQHF. The V and J genes are TRBV10-3 and TRBJ1-5, with 7 bases that match TRBD1. Germline V CDR1 and CDR2: ENHRY, SYGVKD. The CDR3 totals 14 residues. V shed 6 bases, J shed 2 bases, and the junction held 4 bases outside the gene matches.

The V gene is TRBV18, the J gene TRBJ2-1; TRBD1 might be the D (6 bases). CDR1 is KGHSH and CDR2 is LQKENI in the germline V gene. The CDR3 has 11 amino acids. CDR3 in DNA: TGTGCAGGGGGCTCCTACAATGAGCAGTTCTTC. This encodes CAGGSYNEQFF.

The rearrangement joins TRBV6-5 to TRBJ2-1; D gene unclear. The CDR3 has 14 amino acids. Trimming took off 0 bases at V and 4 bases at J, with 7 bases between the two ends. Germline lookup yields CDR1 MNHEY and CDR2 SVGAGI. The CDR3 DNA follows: TGTGCCAGCAGTTACTCCGACGGATACAATGAGCAGTTCTTC. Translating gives CASSYSDGYNEQFF.

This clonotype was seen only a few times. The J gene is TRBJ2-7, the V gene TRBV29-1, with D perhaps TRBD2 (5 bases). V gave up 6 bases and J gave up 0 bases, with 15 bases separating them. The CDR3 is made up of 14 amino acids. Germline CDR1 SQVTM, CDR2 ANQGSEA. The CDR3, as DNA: TGCAGCGTGACTCCACCGGGATCCTCCTACGAGCAGTACTTC. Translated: CSVTPPGSSYEQYF.

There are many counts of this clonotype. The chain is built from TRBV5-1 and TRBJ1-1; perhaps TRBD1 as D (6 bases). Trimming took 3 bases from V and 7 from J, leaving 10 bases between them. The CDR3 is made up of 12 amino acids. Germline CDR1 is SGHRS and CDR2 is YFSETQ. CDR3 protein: CASSSGQIEAFF. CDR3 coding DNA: TGCGCCAGCAGCTCAGGACAGATTGAAGCTTTCTTT.

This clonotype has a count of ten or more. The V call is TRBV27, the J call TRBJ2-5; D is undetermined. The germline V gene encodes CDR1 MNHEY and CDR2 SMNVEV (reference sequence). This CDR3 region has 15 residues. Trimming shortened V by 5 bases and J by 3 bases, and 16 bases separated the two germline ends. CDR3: CASSPRRSPKETQYF. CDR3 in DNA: TGTGCCAGCAGTCCCAGGCGGTCCCCGAAAGAGACCCAGTACTTC.

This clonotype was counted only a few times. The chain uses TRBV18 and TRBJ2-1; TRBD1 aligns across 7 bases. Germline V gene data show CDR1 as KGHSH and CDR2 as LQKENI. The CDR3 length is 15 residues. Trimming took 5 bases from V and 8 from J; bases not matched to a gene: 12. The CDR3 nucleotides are TGTGCCAGCTCATCAACAGGGGTTCTGAGGGATGAGCAGTTCTTC. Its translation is CASSSTGVLRDEQFF.

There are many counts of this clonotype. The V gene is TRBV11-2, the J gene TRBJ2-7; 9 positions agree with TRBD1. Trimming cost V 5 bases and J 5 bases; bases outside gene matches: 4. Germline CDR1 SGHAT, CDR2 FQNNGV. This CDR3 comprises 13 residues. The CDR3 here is CASSRTGVNEQYF. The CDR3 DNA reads TGTGCCAGCAGCAGGACAGGGGTGAACGAGCAGTACTTC.